This is a list of T cell receptor beta chains from one sample in a study of blood T cell repertoires in COVID-19. Sequenced by immunoSEQ multiplex PCR; TCRdb stores in-frame clones only, minus some. The top ten clones hold 1.2% of a sample with about 380,000 clones, 70% to 90% of them seen once. The sample taken for sequencing was PBMCs or T cells enriched from blood (not recorded which). The source of these receptors is a young woman who had recovered from COVID-19. Each CDR3 is given with its conserved first and last residue. D genes are given only for firm matches. Expanded clones get a size class; other rows say once, few or many, or leave the size out.

d_call	j_call	v_call	clone_size	cdr3_aa	cdr3_nt
NA	TRBJ1-1	TRBV29-1	NA	CSVGPLVAFF	TGCAGCGTTGGGCCCCTCGTCGCTTTCTTT
TRBD1	TRBJ2-5	TRBV19	NA	CASSTPAGGRETQYF	TGTGCCAGTAGTACCCCTGCAGGGGGCCGGGAGACCCAGTACTTC
NA	TRBJ1-5	TRBV27	NA	CASLLGRKRRDQPQHF	TGTGCCAGCCTTCTGGGGCGGAAGAGGAGGGATCAGCCCCAGCATTTT
NA	TRBJ1-2	TRBV5-7	NA	CASSSQGPPNYGYTF	TGTGCCAGCAGCTCCCAGGGGCCCCCTAACTATGGCTACACCTTC
TRBD2	TRBJ2-1	TRBV3-1/TRBV3-2	NA	CASSLRGAGTSGYYNEQFF	TGTGCCAGCAGCCTTCGAGGTGCCGGGACTAGCGGTTACTACAATGAGCAGTTCTTC
NA	TRBJ1-4	TRBV5-1	NA	CASSLSGTSEKLFF	TGCGCCAGCAGCTTGTCGGGGACTAGCGAAAAACTGTTTTTT
TRBD1	TRBJ2-2	TRBV4-3	NA	CASSQGTGGELFF	TGCGCCAGCAGCCAAGGGACAGGCGGGGAGCTGTTTTTT
TRBD1	TRBJ1-2	TRBV28	NA	CASSSGPGTGDYGYTF	TGTGCCAGCAGTTCCGGACCCGGGACAGGGGACTATGGCTACACCTTC
NA	TRBJ1-2	TRBV7-9	NA	CASSFLDSPAYGYTF	TGTGCCAGCAGCTTCTTGGACAGTCCTGCCTATGGCTACACCTTC
TRBD1	TRBJ1-1	TRBV6-5	once	CASSSTGGRYTTEAFF	TGTGCCAGCAGTTCGACAGGGGGCCGATACACCACTGAAGCTTTCTTT
TRBD1	TRBJ2-7	TRBV19	once	CASSYGQGIYEQYF	TGTGCCAGTAGTTACGGACAGGGGATCTACGAGCAGTACTTC
TRBD1	TRBJ1-2	TRBV29-1	NA	CSGTRDRDNYGYTF	TGCAGCGGGACCCGGGACAGGGATAACTATGGCTACACCTTC
TRBD1	TRBJ1-3	TRBV6-5	NA	CASSRRGSGNTIYF	TGTGCCAGCAGCCGCAGGGGGTCTGGAAACACCATATATTTT
NA	TRBJ1-2	TRBV24-1	NA	CATSDLRPGKTWCRGYTF	TGTGCCACCAGTGATTTGCGCCCCGGGAAAACATGGTGTCGTGGCTACACCTTC
NA	TRBJ2-4	TRBV27	NA	CASSLAPGVAKNIQYF	TGTGCCAGCAGTTTAGCCCCGGGGGTAGCCAAAAACATTCAGTACTTC
TRBD2	TRBJ2-7	TRBV6-5	once	CASSRYSGETYEQYF	TGTGCCAGCAGTCGTTATAGCGGGGAAACCTACGAGCAGTACTTC
TRBD1	TRBJ1-2	TRBV3-1/TRBV3-2	few	CASSRGQAPGYTF	TGTGCCAGCAGCCGGGGACAGGCGCCTGGCTACACCTTC
NA	TRBJ1-2	TRBV10-3	NA	CAISVTGENGYTF	TGTGCCATCAGTGTGACGGGGGAAAATGGCTACACCTTC
NA	TRBJ1-2	TRBV12-5	NA	CASGADNYGYTF	TGTGCTAGTGGGGCCGATAACTATGGCTACACCTTC
TRBD1	TRBJ2-2	TRBV3-1/TRBV3-2	NA	CASHLRGRSTGELFF	TGTGCCAGTCACCTGAGGGGGCGATCCACCGGGGAGCTGTTTTTT
NA	TRBJ1-5	TRBV6-5	NA	CASRTVSNQPQHF	TGTGCCAGCAGAACAGTTAGCAATCAGCCCCAGCATTTT
NA	TRBJ1-6	TRBV5-6	NA	CASSLLRYRDEGNSPLHF	TGTGCCAGCAGCTTGTTAAGGTACAGGGACGAGGGTAATTCACCCCTCCACTTT
NA	TRBJ1-6	TRBV24-1	NA	CATSDLQGQNSPLHF	TGTGCCACCAGTGATTTGCAGGGTCAGAATTCACCCCTCCACTTT
NA	TRBJ1-2	TRBV7-2	NA	CASSLRQNYGYTF	TGTGCCAGCAGCTTAAGACAGAACTATGGCTACACCTTC
NA	TRBJ2-7	TRBV7-9	NA	CASSLGLGVNYEQYF	TGTGCCAGCAGCTTAGGGTTAGGGGTGAACTACGAGCAGTACTTC